The sequence of this T cell receptor (beta chain) was determined in a study of blood T cell repertoires in COVID-19. On the study more broadly: COVID-19 samples from acute and convalescent phases originated in the United States, Italy and Spain. Nucleic acid was either cDNA or gDNA, and it came from T cells, B-cell-depleted T cells, or PBMCs.

Germline V gene lookup returns CDR1 LNHNV and CDR2 YYDKDF (reference sequence). CDR3 size: 13 residues. V was cut by 5 bases and J by 6 bases, with 11 bases left in between. How the authors handled the data: Amplification from reference gene primers served as the basis for estimated nucleated cell counts. Produced via immunoSEQ multiplex PCR; TCRdb's table is partial and in-frame only. That table supplies the V and J calls and clone size; D and trimming were determined from the DNA. The sample lists some 200,000 clones, over 75% occurring once. The rearrangement joins TRBV15 to TRBJ1-5, with D unclear. Input material: peripheral blood. This TCR was sampled from a man in his fifties or sixties with acute or convalescent COVID-19. DNA of the CDR3: TGTGCCACCAGCGCCCTTAGTTTTCAGCCCCAGCATTTT. It encodes CATSALSFQPQHF.